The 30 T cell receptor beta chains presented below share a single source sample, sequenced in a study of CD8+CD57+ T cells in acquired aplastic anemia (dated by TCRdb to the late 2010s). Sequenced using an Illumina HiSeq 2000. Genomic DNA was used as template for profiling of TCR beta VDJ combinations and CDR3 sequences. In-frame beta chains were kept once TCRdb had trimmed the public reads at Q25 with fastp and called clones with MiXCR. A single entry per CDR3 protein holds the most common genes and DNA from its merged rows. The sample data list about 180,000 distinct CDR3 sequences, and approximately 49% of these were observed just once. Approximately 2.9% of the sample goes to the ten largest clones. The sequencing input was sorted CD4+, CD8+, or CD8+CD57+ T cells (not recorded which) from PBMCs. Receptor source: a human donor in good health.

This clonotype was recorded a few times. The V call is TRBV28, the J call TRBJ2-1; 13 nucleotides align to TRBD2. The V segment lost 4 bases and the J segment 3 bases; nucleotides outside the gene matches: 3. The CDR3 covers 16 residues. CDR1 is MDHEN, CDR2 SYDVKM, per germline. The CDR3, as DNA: TGTGCCAGCAGTTCCCGGACTAGCGGGAGCTACAATGAGCAGTTCTTC. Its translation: CASSSRTSGSYNEQFF.

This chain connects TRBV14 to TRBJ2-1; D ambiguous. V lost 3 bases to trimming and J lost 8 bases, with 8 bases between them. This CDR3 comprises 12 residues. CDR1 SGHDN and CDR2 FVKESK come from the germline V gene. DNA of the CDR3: TGTGCCAGCAGCCAGGAGTATGATGAGCAGTTCTTC. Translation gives CASSQEYDEQFF.

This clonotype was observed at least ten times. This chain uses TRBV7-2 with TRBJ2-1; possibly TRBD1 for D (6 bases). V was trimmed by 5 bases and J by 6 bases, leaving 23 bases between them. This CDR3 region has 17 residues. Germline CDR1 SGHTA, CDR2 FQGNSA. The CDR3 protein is CASSTSGTSSFSNEQFF. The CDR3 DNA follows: TGTGCCAGCAGCACATCCGGGACAAGTAGTTTTTCCAATGAGCAGTTCTTC.

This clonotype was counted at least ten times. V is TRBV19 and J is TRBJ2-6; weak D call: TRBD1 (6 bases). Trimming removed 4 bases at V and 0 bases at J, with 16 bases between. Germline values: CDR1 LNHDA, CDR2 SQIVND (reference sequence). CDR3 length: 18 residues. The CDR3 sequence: CASSTGQLIISGANVLTF. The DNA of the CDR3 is TGTGCCAGTAGTACTGGACAGCTGATAATCTCTGGGGCCAACGTCCTGACTTTC. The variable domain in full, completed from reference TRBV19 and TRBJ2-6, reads DGGITQSPKYLFRKEGQNVTLSCEQNLNHDAMYWYRQDPGQGLRLIYYSQIVNDFQKGDIAEGYSVSREKKESFPLTVTSAQKNPTAFYLCASSTGQLIISGANVLTFGAGSRLTVL.

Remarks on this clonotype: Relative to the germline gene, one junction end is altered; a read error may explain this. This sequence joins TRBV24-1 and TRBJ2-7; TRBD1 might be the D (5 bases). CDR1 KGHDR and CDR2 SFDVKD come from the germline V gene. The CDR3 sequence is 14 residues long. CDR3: CATIDPGLSNEQYF. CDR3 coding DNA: TGTGCCACCATTGATCCAGGGTTGAGTAACGAGCAGTACTTC.

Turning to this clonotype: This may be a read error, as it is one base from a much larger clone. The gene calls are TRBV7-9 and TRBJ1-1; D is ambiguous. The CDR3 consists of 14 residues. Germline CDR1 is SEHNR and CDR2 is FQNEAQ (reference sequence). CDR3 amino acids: CASSLAGARAEASF. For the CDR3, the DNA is TGTGCCAGCAGCTTAGCGGGTGCCCGGGCTGAAGCTTCCTTT.

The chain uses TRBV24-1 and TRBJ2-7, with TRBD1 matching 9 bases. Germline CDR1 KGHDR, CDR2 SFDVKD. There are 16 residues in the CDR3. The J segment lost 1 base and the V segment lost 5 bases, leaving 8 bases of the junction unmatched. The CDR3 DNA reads TGTGCCACCAGTGCCCCGGGACAGGGCCAGTCCTACGAGCAGTACTTC. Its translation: CATSAPGQGQSYEQYF.

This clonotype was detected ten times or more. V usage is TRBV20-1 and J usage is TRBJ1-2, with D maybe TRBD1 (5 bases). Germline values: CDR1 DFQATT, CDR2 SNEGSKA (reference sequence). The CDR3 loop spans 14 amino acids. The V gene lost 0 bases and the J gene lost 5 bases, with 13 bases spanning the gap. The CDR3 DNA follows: TGCAGTGCTAGAGATCGGGAGGGGCTATATGGCTACACCTTC. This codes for CSARDREGLYGYTF.

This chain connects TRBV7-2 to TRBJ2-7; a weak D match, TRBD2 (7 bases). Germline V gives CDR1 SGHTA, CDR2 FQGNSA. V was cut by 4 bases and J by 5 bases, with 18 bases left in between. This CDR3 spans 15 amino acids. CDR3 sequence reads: CASSYGGQGRNEQYF. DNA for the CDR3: TGTGCCAGCAGCTACGGGGGGCAGGGGCGAAACGAGCAGTACTTC.

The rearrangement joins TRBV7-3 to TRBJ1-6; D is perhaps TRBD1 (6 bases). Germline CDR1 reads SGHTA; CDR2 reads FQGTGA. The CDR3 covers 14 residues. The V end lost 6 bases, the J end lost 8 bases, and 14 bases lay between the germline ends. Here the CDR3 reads CASSYSTGDSPLHF. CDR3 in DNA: TGTGCCAGCAGTTACTCGACAGGAGATTCACCCCTCCACTTT.

In nucleotides, the CDR3 is TGTGCCAGCAGCCCTTCGCAGGGATCATACAATGAGCAGTTCTTC. It specifies CASSPSQGSYNEQFF. The chain has TRBV11-2 and TRBJ2-1; D is perhaps TRBD1 (5 bases). From germline, CDR1 is SGHAT and CDR2 FQNNGV. CDR3 size: 15 residues. Deletions cut 5 bases from V and 4 bases from J, with 15 bases between.

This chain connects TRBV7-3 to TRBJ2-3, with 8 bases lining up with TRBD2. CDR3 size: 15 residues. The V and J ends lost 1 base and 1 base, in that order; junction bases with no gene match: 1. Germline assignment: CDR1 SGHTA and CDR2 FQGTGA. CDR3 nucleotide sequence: TGTGCCAGCAGCTTAAAAGCGGGGGGCACAGATACGCAGTATTTT. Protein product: CASSLKAGGTDTQYF. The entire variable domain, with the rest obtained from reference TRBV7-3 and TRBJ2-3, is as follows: GAGVSQTPSNKVTEKGKYVELRCDPISGHTALYWYRQSLGQGPEFLIYFQGTGAADDSGLPNDRFFAVRPEGSVSTLKIQRTERGDSAVYLCASSLKAGGTDTQYFGPGTRLTVL.

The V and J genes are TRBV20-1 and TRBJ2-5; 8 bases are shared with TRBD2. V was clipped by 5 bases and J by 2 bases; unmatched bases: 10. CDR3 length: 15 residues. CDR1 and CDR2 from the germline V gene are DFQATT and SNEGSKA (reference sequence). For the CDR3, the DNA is TGCAGTGCTCCCGTGAGCGGGAGTGGTCAAGAGACCCAGTACTTC. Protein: CSAPVSGSGQETQYF.

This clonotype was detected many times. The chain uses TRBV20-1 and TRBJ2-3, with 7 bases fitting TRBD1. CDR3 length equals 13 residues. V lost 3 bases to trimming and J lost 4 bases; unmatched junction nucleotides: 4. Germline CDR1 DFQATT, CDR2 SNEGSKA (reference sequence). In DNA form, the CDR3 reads TGCAGTGCTAGGCAAACAGGGGCAGATACGCAGTATTTT. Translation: CSARQTGADTQYF.

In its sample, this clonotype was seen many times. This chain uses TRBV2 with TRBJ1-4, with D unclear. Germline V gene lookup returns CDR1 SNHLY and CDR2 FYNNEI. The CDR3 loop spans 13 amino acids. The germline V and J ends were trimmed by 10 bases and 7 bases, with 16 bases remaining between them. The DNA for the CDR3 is TGTGCCACCGCGGTCTCCCCTAGTGAAAAACTGTTTTTT. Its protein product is CATAVSPSEKLFF.

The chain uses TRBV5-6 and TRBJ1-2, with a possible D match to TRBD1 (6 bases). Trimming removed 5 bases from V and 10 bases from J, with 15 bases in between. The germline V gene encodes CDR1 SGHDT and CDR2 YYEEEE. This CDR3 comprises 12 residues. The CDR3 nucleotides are TGTGCCAGCAGTCTAACGGGGGCTGACTACACCTTC. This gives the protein CASSLTGADYTF.

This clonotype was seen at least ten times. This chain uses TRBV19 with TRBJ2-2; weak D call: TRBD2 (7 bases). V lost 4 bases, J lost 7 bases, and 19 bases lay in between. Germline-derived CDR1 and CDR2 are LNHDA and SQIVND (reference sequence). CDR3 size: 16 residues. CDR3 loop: CASSRSGAGDFGELFF. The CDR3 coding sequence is TGTGCCAGTAGTAGGTCGGGGGCGGGAGACTTCGGGGAGCTGTTTTTT.

DNA of the CDR3: TGTGCCAGCAGCCCAGCACGACGGGCTTTCTTT. Translating gives CASSPARRAFF. V is TRBV7-9 and J is TRBJ1-1, with D unclear. Per germline, CDR1 SEHNR and CDR2 FQNEAQ (reference sequence). This CDR3 is 11 amino acids long. V was trimmed by 5 bases and J by 11 bases, leaving 12 bases between them.

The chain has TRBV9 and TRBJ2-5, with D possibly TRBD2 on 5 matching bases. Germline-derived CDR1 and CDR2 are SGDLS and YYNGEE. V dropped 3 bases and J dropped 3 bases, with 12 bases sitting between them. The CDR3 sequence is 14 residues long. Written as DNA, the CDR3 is TGTGCCAGCAGCGCACTAGTGGTGGAAGAGACCCAGTACTTC. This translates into CASSALVVEETQYF.

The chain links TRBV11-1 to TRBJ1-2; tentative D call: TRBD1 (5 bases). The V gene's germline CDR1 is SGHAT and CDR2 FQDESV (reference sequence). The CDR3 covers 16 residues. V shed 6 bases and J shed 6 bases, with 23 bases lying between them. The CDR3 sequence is CASRPDIKTVFHGYTF. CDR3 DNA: TGTGCCAGCAGACCAGATATTAAGACAGTCTTTCATGGCTACACCTTC.

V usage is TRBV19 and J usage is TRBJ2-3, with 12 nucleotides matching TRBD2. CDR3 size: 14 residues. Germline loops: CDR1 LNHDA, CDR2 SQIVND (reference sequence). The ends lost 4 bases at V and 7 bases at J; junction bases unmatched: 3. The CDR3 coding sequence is TGTGCCAGTAGTACGACTAGCGGGAGAAATACGCAGTATTTT. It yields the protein CASSTTSGRNTQYF.

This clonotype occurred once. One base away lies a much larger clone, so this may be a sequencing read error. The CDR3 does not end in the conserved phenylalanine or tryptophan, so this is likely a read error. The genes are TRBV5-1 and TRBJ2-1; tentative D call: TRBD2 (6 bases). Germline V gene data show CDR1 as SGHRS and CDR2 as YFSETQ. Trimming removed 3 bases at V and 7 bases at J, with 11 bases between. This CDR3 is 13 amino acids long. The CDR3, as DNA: TGCGCCAGCAGCTCCCGACTAGTAAATGAGCAGTTCTTG. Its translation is CASSSRLVNEQFL.

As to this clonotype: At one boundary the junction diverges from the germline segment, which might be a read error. The CDR3: CASSESGSTYNEQFF. CDR3 DNA sequence: TGTGCCAGCAGTGAGTCGGGTTCGACCTATAATGAGCAGTTCTTC. The chain uses TRBV2 and TRBJ2-1; D not certain. CDR3 length equals 15 residues. Germline CDR1 is SNHLY and CDR2 is FYNNEI. The variable domain in full, completed from reference TRBV2 and TRBJ2-1, reads EPEVTQTPSHQVTQMGQEVILRCVPISNHLYFYWYRQILGQKVEFLVSFYNNEISEKSEIFDDQFSVERPDGSNFTLKIRSTKLEDSAMYFCASSESGSTYNEQFFGPGTRLTVL.

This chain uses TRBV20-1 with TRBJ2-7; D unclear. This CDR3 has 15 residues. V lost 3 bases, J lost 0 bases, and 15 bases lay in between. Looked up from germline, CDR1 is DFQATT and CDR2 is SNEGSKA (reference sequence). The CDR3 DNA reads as TGCAGTGCTAGGCATCGGAGAGAAAACTCCTACGAGCAGTACTTC. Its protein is CSARHRRENSYEQYF.

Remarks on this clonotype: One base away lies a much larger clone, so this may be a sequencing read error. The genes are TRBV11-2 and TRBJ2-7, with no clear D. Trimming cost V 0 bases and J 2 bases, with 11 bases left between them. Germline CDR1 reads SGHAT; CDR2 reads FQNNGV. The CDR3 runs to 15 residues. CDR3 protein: CASSLDSGRTYEQYF. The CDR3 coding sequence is TGTGCCAGCAGCTTAGATAGTGGCAGGACCTACGAGCAGTACTTC.

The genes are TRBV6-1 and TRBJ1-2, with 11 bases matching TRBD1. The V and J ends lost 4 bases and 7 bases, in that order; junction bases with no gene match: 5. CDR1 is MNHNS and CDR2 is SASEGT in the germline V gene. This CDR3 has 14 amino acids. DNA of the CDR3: TGTGCCAGCAGTGTCACCGGGACAGGGGGTGGCTACACCTTC. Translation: CASSVTGTGGGYTF.

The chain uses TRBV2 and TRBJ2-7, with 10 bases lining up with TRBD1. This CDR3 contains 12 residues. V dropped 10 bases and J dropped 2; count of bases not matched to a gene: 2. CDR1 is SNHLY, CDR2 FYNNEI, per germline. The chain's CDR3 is CATGQGAYEQYF. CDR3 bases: TGTGCCACCGGACAGGGGGCCTACGAGCAGTACTTC.

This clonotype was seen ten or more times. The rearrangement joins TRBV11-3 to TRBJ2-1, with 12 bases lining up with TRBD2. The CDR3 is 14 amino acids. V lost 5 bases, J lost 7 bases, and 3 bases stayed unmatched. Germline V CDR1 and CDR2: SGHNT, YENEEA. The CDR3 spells CASSNGLAGNEQFF. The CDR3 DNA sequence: TGTGCCAGCAGCAATGGACTAGCGGGGAATGAGCAGTTCTTC. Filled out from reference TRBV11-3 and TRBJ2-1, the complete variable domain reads EAGVVQSPRYKIIEKKQPVAFWCNPISGHNTLYWYLQNLGQGPELLIRYENEEAVDDSQLPKDRFSAERLKGVDSTLKIQPAELGDSAVYLCASSNGLAGNEQFFGPGTRLTVL.

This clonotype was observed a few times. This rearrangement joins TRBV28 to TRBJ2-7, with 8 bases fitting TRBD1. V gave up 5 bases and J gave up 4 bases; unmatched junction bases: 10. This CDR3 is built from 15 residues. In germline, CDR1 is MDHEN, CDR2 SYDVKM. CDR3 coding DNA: TGTGCCAGCAGTCCGGGGACAGGCCGCTGGTACGAGCAGTACTTC. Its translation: CASSPGTGRWYEQYF. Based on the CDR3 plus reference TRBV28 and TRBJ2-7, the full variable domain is DVKVTQSSRYLVKRTGEKVFLECVQDMDHENMFWYRQDPGLGLRLIYFSYDVKMKEKGDIPEGYSVSREKKERFSLILESASTNQTSMYLCASSPGTGRWYEQYFGPGTRLTVT.

CDR3 residues: CSARDLAGEGTNQYEQYF. The CDR3 coding sequence is TGCAGTGCTAGAGATTTGGCTGGGGAGGGAACCAACCAATACGAGCAGTACTTC. The J gene is TRBJ2-7, the V gene TRBV20-1, with TRBD2 matching 7 bases. This CDR3 region has 18 residues. J lost 4 bases, V lost 0 bases, and 18 bases had no gene match. Germline CDR1 reads DFQATT; CDR2 reads SNEGSKA (reference sequence).